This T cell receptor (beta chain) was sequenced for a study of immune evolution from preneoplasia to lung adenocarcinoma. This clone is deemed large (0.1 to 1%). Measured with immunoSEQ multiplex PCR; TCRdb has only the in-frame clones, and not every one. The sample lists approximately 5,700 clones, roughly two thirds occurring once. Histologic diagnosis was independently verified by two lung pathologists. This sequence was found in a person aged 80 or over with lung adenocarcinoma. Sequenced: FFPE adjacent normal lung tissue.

Here the CDR3 reads CASSVGSWASEPEQFF. CDR3 DNA sequence: TGTGCCAGCAGCGTAGGGTCTTGGGCTAGCGAGCCTGAGCAGTTCTTC. The chain uses TRBV9 and TRBJ2-1, with D tentatively TRBD2 (6 bases). The CDR3 totals 16 residues. Trimming cost V 0 bases and J 9 bases, with 19 bases left between them. CDR1 is SGDLS, CDR2 YYNGEE, per germline.